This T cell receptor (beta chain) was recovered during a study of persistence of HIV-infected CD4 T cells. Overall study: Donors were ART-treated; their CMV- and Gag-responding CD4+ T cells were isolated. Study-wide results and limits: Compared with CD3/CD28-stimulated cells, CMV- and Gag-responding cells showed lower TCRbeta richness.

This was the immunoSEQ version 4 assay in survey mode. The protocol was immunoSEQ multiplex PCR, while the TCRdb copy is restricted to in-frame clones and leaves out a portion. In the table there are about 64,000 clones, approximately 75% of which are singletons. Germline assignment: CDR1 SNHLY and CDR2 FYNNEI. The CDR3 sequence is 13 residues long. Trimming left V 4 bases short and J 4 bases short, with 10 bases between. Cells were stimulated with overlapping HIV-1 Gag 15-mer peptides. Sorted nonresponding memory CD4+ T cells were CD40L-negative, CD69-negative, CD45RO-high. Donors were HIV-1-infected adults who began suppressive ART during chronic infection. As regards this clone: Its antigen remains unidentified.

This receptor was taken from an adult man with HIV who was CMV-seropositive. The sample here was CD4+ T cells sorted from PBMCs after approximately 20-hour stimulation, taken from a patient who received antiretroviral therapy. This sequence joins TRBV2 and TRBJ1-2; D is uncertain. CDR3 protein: CASSGERTYGYTF. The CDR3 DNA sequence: TGTGCCAGCAGTGGGGAACGGACCTATGGCTACACCTTC.